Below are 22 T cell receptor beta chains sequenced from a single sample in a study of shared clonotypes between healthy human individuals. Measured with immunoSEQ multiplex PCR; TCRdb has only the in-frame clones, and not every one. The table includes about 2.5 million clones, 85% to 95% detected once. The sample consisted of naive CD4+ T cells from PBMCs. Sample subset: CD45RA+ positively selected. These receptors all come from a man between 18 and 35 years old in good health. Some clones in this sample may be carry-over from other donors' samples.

The CDR3 sequence is CASSQDHRGGDEQFF. The CDR3 DNA sequence: TGCGCCAGCAGCCAAGATCACCGGGGTGGGGATGAGCAGTTCTTC. The V and J genes are TRBV4-3 and TRBJ2-1; a possible D gene is TRBD2 (5 bases). The CDR3 consists of 15 residues. Trimming took off 0 bases at V and 8 bases at J, with 14 bases between the two ends. Germline V gene sequence: CDR1 LGHNA, CDR2 YSLEER.

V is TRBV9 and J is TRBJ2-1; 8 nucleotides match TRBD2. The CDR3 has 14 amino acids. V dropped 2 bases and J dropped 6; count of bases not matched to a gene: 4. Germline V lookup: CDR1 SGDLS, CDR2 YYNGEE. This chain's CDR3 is CASSVSGGTNEQFF. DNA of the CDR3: TGTGCCAGCAGCGTGAGCGGGGGCACCAATGAGCAGTTCTTC. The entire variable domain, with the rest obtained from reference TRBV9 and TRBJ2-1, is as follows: DSGVTQTPKHLITATGQRVTLRCSPRSGDLSVYWYQQSLDQGLQFLIQYYNGEERAKGNILERFSAQQFPDLHSELNLSSLELGDSALYFCASSVSGGTNEQFFGPGTRLTVL.

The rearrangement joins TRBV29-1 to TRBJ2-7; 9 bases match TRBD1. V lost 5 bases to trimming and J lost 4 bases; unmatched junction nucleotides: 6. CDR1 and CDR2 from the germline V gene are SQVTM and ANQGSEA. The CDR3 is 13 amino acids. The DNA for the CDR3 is TGCAGCGTTCTCCCGGGACAGGGTTACGAGCAGTACTTC. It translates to CSVLPGQGYEQYF.

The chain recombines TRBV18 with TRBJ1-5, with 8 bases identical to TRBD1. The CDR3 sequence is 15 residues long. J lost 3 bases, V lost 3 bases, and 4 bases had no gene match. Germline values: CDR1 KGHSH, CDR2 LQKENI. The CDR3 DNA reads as TGTGCCAGCTCACCGGACAGGGTGGACAATCAGCCCCAGCATTTT. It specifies CASSPDRVDNQPQHF.

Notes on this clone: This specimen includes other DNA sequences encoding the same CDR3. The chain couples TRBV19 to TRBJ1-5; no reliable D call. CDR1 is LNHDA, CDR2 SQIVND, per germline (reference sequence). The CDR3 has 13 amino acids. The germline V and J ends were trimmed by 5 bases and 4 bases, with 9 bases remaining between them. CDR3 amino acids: CASSSRGNQPQHF. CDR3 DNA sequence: TGTGCCAGTAGTTCCCGCGGGAATCAGCCCCAGCATTTT. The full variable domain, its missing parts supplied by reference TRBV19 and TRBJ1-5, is DGGITQSPKYLFRKEGQNVTLSCEQNLNHDAMYWYRQDPGQGLRLIYYSQIVNDFQKGDIAEGYSVSREKKESFPLTVTSAQKNPTAFYLCASSSRGNQPQHFGDGTRLSIL.

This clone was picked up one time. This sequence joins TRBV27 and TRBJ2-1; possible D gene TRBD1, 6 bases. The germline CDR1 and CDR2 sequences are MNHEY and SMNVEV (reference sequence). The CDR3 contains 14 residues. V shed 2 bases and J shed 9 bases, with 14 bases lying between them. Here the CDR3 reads CASSLRGMGTEQFF. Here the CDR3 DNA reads TGTGCCAGCAGTTTAAGGGGGATGGGCACTGAGCAGTTCTTC.

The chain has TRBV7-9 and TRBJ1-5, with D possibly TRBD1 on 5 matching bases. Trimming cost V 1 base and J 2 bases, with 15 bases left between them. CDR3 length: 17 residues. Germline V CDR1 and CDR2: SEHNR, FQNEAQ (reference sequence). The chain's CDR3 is CASSLGGSPVGNQPQHF. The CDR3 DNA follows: TGTGCCAGCAGCTTAGGGGGGTCCCCGGTTGGCAATCAGCCCCAGCATTTT.

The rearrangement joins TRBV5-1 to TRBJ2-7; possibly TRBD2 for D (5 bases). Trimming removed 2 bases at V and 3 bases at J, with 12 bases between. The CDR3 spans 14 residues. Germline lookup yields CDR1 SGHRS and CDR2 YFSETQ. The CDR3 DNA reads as TGCGCCAGCAGCTTTAGCGCCCCCCTCTACGAGCAGTACTTC. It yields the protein CASSFSAPLYEQYF.

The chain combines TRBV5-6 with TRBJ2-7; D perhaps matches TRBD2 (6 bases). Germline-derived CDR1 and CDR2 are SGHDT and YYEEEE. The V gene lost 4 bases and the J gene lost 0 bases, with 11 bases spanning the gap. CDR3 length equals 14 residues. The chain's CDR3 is CASSPRGYSYEQYF. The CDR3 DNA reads TGTGCCAGCAGCCCGCGGGGCTACTCCTACGAGCAGTACTTC.

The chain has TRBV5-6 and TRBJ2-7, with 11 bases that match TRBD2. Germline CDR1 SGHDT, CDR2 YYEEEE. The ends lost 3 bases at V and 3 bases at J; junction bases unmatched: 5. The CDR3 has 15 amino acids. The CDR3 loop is CASSYRGLADYEQYF. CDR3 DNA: TGTGCCAGCAGCTACAGGGGACTAGCGGACTACGAGCAGTACTTC.

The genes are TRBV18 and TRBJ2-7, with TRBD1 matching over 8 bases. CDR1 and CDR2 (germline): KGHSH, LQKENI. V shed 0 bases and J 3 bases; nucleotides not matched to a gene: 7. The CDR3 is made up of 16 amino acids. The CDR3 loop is CASSPPNRGFYYEQYF. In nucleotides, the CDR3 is TGTGCCAGCTCACCACCTAACAGGGGGTTTTACTACGAGCAGTACTTC.

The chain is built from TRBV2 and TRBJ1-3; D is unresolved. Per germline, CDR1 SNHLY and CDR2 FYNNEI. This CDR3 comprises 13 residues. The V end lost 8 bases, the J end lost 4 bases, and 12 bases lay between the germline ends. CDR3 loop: CASGIIAGNTIYF. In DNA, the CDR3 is TGTGCCAGCGGCATAATAGCCGGAAACACCATATATTTT.

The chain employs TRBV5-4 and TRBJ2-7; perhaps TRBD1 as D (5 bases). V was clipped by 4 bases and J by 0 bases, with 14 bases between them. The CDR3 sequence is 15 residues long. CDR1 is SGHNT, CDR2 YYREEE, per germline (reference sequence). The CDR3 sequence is CASSDKTGSSYEQYF. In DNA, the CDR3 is TGTGCCAGCAGCGACAAAACAGGAAGCTCCTACGAGCAGTACTTC.

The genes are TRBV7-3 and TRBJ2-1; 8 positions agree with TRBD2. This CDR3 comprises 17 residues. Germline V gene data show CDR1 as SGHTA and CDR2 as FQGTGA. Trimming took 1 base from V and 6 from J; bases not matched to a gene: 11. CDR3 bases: TGTGCCAGCAGCTTAAACCTACCGAGCGGGAGTAGCAATGAGCAGTTCTTC. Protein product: CASSLNLPSGSSNEQFF.

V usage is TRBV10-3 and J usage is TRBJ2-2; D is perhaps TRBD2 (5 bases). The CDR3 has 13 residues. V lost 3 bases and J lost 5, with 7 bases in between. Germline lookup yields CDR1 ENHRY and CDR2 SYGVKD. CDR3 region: CAISEIATGELFF. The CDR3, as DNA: TGTGCCATCAGTGAAATAGCGACCGGGGAGCTGTTTTTT.

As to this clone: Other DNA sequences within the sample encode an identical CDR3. The CDR3 loop reads CASSPGGSNYGYTF. CDR3 in DNA: TGTGCCAGCTCACCGGGAGGGTCAAACTATGGCTACACCTTC. The chain couples TRBV18 to TRBJ1-2, with D unclear. V lost 3 bases and J 2 bases, leaving 10 bases between the germline ends. Germline CDR1 and CDR2: KGHSH and LQKENI. The length of the CDR3 is 14 residues.

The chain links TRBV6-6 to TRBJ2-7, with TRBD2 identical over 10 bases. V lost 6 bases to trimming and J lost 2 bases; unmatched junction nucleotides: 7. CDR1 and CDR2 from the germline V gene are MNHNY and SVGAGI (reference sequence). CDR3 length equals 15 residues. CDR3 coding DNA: TGTGCCAGCAGCTGGACTAGCGGTCCCCCCTACGAGCAGTACTTC. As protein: CASSWTSGPPYEQYF.

The CDR3 bases are TGCGCCAGCAGCTTGGCCCCCGGTAACTATGGCTACACCTTC. This encodes CASSLAPGNYGYTF. This chain links TRBV5-1 with TRBJ1-2; D is unresolved. The CDR3 is made up of 14 amino acids. Germline V lookup: CDR1 SGHRS, CDR2 YFSETQ. The ends were cut back, 0 bases at V and 1 base at J, with 7 bases in the middle.

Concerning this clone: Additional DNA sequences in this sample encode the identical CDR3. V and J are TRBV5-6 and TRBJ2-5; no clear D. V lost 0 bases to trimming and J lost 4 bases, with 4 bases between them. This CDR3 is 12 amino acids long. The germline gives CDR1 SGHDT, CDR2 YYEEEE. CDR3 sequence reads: CASSLGVETQYF. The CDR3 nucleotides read TGTGCCAGCAGCTTGGGGGTAGAGACCCAGTACTTC.

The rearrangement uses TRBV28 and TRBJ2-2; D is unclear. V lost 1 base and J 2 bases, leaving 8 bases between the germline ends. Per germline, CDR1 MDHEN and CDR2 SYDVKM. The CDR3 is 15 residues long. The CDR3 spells CASSLLTLNTGELFF. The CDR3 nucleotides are TGTGCCAGCAGTTTATTGACACTCAACACCGGGGAGCTGTTTTTT.

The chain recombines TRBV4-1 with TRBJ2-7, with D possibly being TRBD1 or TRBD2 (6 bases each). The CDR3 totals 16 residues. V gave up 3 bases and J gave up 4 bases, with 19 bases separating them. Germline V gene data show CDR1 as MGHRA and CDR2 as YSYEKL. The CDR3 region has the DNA TGCGCCAGCAGCCATCCCCTTCGTGGGGGGCTATACGAGCAGTACTTC. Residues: CASSHPLRGGLYEQYF.

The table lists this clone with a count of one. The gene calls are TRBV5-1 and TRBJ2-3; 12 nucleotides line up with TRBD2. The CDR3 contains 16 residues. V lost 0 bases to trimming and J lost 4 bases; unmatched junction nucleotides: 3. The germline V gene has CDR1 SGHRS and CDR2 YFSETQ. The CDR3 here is CASSLGLAGASDTQYF. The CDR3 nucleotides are TGCGCCAGCAGCTTGGGACTAGCGGGAGCGTCAGATACGCAGTATTTT.